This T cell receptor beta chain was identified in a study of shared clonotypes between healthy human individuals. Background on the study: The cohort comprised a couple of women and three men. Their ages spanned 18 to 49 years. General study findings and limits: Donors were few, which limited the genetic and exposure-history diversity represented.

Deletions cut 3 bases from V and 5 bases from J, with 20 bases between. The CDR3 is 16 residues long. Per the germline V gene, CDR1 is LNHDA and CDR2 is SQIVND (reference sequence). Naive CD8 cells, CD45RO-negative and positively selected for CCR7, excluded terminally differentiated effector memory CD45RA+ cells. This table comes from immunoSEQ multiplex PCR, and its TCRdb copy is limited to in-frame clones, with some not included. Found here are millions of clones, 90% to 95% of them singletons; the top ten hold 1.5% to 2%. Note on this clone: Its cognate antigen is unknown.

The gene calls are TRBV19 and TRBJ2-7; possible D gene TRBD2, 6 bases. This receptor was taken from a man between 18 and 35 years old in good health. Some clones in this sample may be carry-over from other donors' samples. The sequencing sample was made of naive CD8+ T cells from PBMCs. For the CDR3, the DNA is TGTGCCAGTAGTATGGGGAGGAGGGGCTTTTTGGACGAGCAGTACTTC. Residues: CASSMGRRGFLDEQYF.